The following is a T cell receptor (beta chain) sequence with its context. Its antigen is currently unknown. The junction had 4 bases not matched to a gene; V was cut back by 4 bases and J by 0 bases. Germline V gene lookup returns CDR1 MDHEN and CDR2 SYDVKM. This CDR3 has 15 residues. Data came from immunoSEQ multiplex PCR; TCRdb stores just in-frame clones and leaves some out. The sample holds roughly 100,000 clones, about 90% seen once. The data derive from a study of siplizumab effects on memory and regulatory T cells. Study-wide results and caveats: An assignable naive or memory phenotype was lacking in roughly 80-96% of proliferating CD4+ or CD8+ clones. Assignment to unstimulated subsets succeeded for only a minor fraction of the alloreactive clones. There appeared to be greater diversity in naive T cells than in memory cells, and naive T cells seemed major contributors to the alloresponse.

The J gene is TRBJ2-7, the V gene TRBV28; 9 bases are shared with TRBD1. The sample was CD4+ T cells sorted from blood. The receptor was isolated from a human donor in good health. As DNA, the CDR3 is TGTGCCAGCAGTTCCCTGGGACAGGGCTCCTACGAGCAGTACTTC. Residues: CASSSLGQGSYEQYF.